This note documents a single T cell receptor beta chain sequence. The assay was immunoSEQ multiplex PCR, and TCRdb's table has in-frame clones only and misses some. The data hold 150,000 or so clones, with about 94% observed a single time. The sample belongs to a study of control samples from healthy donors and cancer patients. Germline V gene sequence: CDR1 LGHDT, CDR2 YNNKEL (reference sequence). The CDR3 length is 15 residues. V lost 4 bases, J lost 5 bases, and 5 bases stayed unmatched. V and J are TRBV3-1 (or the pseudogene TRBV3-2) and TRBJ1-6; 7 positions match TRBD1. The specimen sequenced was blood. This TCR came from a man aged 35 to 55 in good health. The DNA of the CDR3 is TGTGCCAGCAGCCGGTCGGGACAGAATAATTCACCCCTCCACTTT. Its protein product is CASSRSGQNNSPLHF.